This T cell receptor beta chain was captured in a study of blood T cell repertoires in COVID-19. The overall study: Samples representing acute and convalescent COVID-19 were sourced from the United States, Italy and Spain.

In the original processing: It was from reference gene primer amplification that nucleated cell counts were estimated. Assay used: immunoSEQ multiplex PCR; TCRdb lists only in-frame clones, some missing. V and J calls and clone size are as listed in that table; D and trimming were resolved from the DNA. The table has some 220,000 clones, approximately 80% seen once. This TCR was sampled from a human donor in a cohort sampled during active COVID-19. Source material: peripheral blood.

In DNA, the CDR3 is TGTGCCAGTAGTATAGACGGGACATCATATAGCAATCAGCCCCAGCATTTT. Its translation is CASSIDGTSYSNQPQHF. The chain carries TRBV19 and TRBJ1-5, with D possibly TRBD1 on 6 matching bases. The V and J ends lost 0 bases and 0 bases respectively, with 12 bases between them. The CDR3 consists of 17 residues. Germline V gene lookup returns CDR1 LNHDA and CDR2 SQIVND (reference sequence).